A single sample is the source of the 27 T cell receptor beta chains below, sequenced in a study of cytomegalovirus exposure and HLA in healthy donors. Data came from immunoSEQ multiplex PCR; TCRdb stores just in-frame clones and leaves some out. The sample yields fewer than 300,000 clones, 85% to 90% seen once. The material sequenced was PBMCs. The receptors originated from a young woman in good health and CMV-seronegative.

The chain carries TRBV10-3 and TRBJ2-7, with 7 bases aligning to TRBD2. The V gene end was trimmed by 9 bases and the J gene end by 2 bases; junction bases not matched to a gene: 4. Germline V CDR1 and CDR2: ENHRY, SYGVKD. This CDR3 has 12 amino acids. The CDR3 nucleotides read TGTGCCATAGGCGGGAGTACCTACGAGCAGTACTTC. Protein sequence: CAIGGSTYEQYF.

In its sample, this clone was seen a few times. This rearrangement joins TRBV6-5 to TRBJ2-1; D may be TRBD1 (6 bases). V was cut by 5 bases and J by 3 bases, with 14 bases left in between. Germline V CDR1 and CDR2: MNHEY, SVGAGI. The CDR3 has 15 residues. Here the CDR3 reads CASSTRDKIYNEQFF. The CDR3 region has the DNA TGTGCCAGCAGTACCCGGGACAAAATCTACAATGAGCAGTTCTTC.

This clone has a handful of counts. This sequence joins TRBV5-6 and TRBJ2-1; 13 bases are a match to TRBD2. CDR3 size: 18 residues. Losses at the gene ends were 1 base for V and 4 bases for J; bases not matched to a gene: 8. Germline V gene data show CDR1 as SGHDT and CDR2 as YYEEEE. Here the CDR3 DNA reads TGTGCCAGCAGCTTGTTCAGGGTGGGACTAGCGGGGTACAATGAGCAGTTCTTC. This translates into CASSLFRVGLAGYNEQFF.

Notes on this clone: Relative to the germline gene, one junction end is altered; a read error may explain this. The chain recombines TRBV10-3 with TRBJ2-7; 8 bases agree with TRBD2. CDR3 length: 11 amino acids. Germline V gives CDR1 ENHRY, CDR2 SYGVKD. The chain's CDR3 is CAISDSLAEFF. As DNA, the CDR3 is TGTGCCATCAGTGATTCACTAGCGGAGTTCTTC.

This chain connects TRBV6-5 to TRBJ2-5, with TRBD1 matching 7 bases. Germline V gene lookup returns CDR1 MNHEY and CDR2 SVGAGI. The CDR3 loop spans 14 amino acids. Trimming took 0 bases from V and 3 from J; bases not matched to a gene: 1. CDR3 sequence: CASSYSDREETQYF. The CDR3 DNA reads TGTGCCAGCAGTTACTCCGACAGGGAAGAGACCCAGTACTTC.

The chain joins TRBV4-1 to TRBJ2-2; D is ambiguous. The V gene lost 5 bases and the J gene lost 3 bases, with 10 bases spanning the gap. The germline CDR1 and CDR2 sequences are MGHRA and YSYEKL. The CDR3 loop spans 14 amino acids. CDR3 loop: CASSFRSDTGELFF. The CDR3 DNA sequence: TGCGCCAGCAGCTTTCGGTCCGACACCGGGGAGCTGTTTTTT.

The chain joins TRBV2 to TRBJ1-2; D uncertain. Per germline, CDR1 SNHLY and CDR2 FYNNEI. This CDR3 region has 16 residues. V was clipped by 2 bases and J by 4 bases, with 17 bases between them. The CDR3 coding sequence is TGTGCCAGCAGTGAAAGCTTCATGCGGCGTCTCTATGGCTACACCTTC. Amino acids: CASSESFMRRLYGYTF. Full variable domain (remainder filled in from reference TRBV2 and TRBJ1-2): EPEVTQTPSHQVTQMGQEVILRCVPISNHLYFYWYRQILGQKVEFLVSFYNNEISEKSEIFDDQFSVERPDGSNFTLKIRSTKLEDSAMYFCASSESFMRRLYGYTFGSGTRLTVV.

The V gene is TRBV2, the J gene TRBJ1-2, with 12 bases lining up with TRBD1. V shed 6 bases, J shed 2 bases, and the junction held 1 base outside the gene matches. This CDR3 has 14 residues. Germline CDR1 and CDR2: SNHLY and FYNNEI. The CDR3 here is CASRGTGGNYGYTF. DNA of the CDR3: TGTGCCAGCAGGGGGACAGGGGGCAACTATGGCTACACCTTC.

This sequence joins TRBV14 and TRBJ2-1, with D unresolved. CDR1 and CDR2 (germline): SGHDN, FVKESK. Trimming removed 3 bases at V and 5 bases at J, with 17 bases between. The CDR3 totals 16 residues. The CDR3 nucleotides are TGTGCCAGCAGCCACCTTATCGGGTTAGTAAACAATGAGCAGTTCTTC. Its translation: CASSHLIGLVNNEQFF. Based on the CDR3 plus reference TRBV14 and TRBJ2-1, the full variable domain is EAGVTQFPSHSVIEKGQTVTLRCDPISGHDNLYWYRRVMGKEIKFLLHFVKESKQDESGMPNNRFLAERTGGTYSTLKVQPAELEDSGVYFCASSHLIGLVNNEQFFGPGTRLTVL.

This clone was seen only once. The V gene is TRBV4-1, the J gene TRBJ2-1; possibly TRBD2 for D (6 bases). Per germline, CDR1 MGHRA and CDR2 YSYEKL. V lost 0 bases and J 9 bases, leaving 15 bases between the germline ends. There are 15 residues in the CDR3. CDR3 amino acids: CASSQEVGTGVEQFF. In nucleotides, the CDR3 is TGCGCCAGCAGCCAAGAGGTCGGGACGGGGGTTGAGCAGTTCTTC.

This rearrangement joins TRBV5-1 to TRBJ1-1; no definite D call. Germline values: CDR1 SGHRS, CDR2 YFSETQ. There are 14 residues in the CDR3. Trimming shortened V by 0 bases and J by 1 base, and 7 bases separated the two germline ends. The chain's CDR3 is CASSLVHQNTEAFF. CDR3 nucleotides: TGCGCCAGCAGCTTGGTACACCAGAACACTGAAGCTTTCTTT.

The V and J genes are TRBV25-1 and TRBJ1-4; D not certain. V shed 3 bases and J shed 4 bases, with 12 bases lying between them. Germline V gene sequence: CDR1 MGHDK, CDR2 SYGVNS. This CDR3 contains 15 residues. The CDR3 DNA sequence: TGTGCCAGCAGTGACCGGGCAGGACTTAATGAAAAACTGTTTTTT. It is translated as CASSDRAGLNEKLFF.

The chain recombines TRBV27 with TRBJ2-7, with 13 bases identical to TRBD2. The V gene end was trimmed by 5 bases and the J gene end by 6 bases; junction bases not matched to a gene: 7. The CDR3 length is 15 residues. Germline V gene lookup returns CDR1 MNHEY and CDR2 SMNVEV (reference sequence). The CDR3, as DNA: TGTGCCAGCAGTCAACGGACTAGCGGGAGTTCCGAGCAGTACTTC. It translates to CASSQRTSGSSEQYF.

The V gene is TRBV11-2, the J gene TRBJ2-7; D unclear. With 1 base removed from V and 4 bases from J, the gap between germline ends came to 5 bases. The CDR3 is 12 residues long. Looked up from germline, CDR1 is SGHAT and CDR2 is FQNNGV. The CDR3 loop reads CASSLGQYEQYF. CDR3 sequence (DNA): TGTGCCAGCAGCTTAGGGCAGTACGAGCAGTACTTC.

V and J are TRBV12-5 and TRBJ1-5, with 11 bases that match TRBD1. V was clipped by 4 bases and J by 5 bases; unmatched bases: 4. Germline V gene data show CDR1 as LGHNT and CDR2 as FRNRAP. The CDR3 covers 15 residues. The CDR3 loop is CASGWDRGAYQPQHF. DNA for the CDR3: TGTGCTAGTGGTTGGGACAGGGGGGCGTATCAGCCCCAGCATTTT.

The V call is TRBV28, the J call TRBJ2-3, with TRBD1 identical over 9 bases. The CDR3 runs 19 residues. J lost 0 bases, V lost 5 bases, and 15 bases had no gene match. The V gene's germline CDR1 is MDHEN and CDR2 SYDVKM. The CDR3 bases are TGTGCCAGCAGTACCCTACAGGGGGCTCTGGGGTTTAGCACAGATACGCAGTATTTT. It codes for CASSTLQGALGFSTDTQYF.

This rearrangement joins TRBV10-2 to TRBJ1-5; possible D gene TRBD1, 6 bases. The CDR3 runs to 12 residues. The germline V gene encodes CDR1 WSHSY and CDR2 SAAADI. The ends were cut back, 8 bases at V and 6 bases at J, with 11 bases in the middle. The CDR3 DNA sequence: TGCGCCAGCCAGGGGTTGGGTCAGCCCCAGCATTTT. Its protein product is CASQGLGQPQHF.

The chain joins TRBV6-5 to TRBJ1-2; D gene unclear. The V gene lost 5 bases and the J gene lost 8 bases, with 15 bases spanning the gap. The CDR3 length is 13 residues. Germline lookup yields CDR1 MNHEY and CDR2 SVGAGI. CDR3 nucleotide sequence: TGTGCCAGCAGTCCCCCTCAGGCAGGCGGCTACACCTTC. It translates to CASSPPQAGGYTF.

The chain is built from TRBV7-2 and TRBJ2-2, with 8 bases that match TRBD1. Germline CDR1 reads SGHTA; CDR2 reads FQGNSA. V shed 7 bases and J 6 bases; nucleotides not matched to a gene: 13. The CDR3 has 16 residues. CDR3 region: CASTNLRQGWSGELFF. CDR3 nucleotide sequence: TGTGCCAGCACCAACCTCCGACAGGGGTGGTCCGGGGAGCTGTTTTTT.

This clone appeared a single time. V usage is TRBV27 and J usage is TRBJ1-2; D is possibly TRBD1 (6 bases). Between the trimmed V and J ends, which lost 2 bases and 2 bases, there was a span of 9 bases. CDR1 is MNHEY, CDR2 SMNVEV, per germline (reference sequence). The CDR3 is 14 amino acids. CDR3 residues: CASSLGQNNYGYTF. The CDR3 DNA is TGTGCCAGCAGTTTAGGACAGAACAACTATGGCTACACCTTC.

The chain carries TRBV15 and TRBJ1-4, with TRBD1 as a possible D gene (5 bases). The V gene lost 4 bases and the J gene lost 3 bases, with 24 bases spanning the gap. This CDR3 has 19 residues. Germline values: CDR1 LNHNV, CDR2 YYDKDF (reference sequence). The CDR3 is CATSTLGEGFFLPNEKLFF. DNA for the CDR3: TGTGCCACCAGCACCCTAGGGGAAGGGTTCTTTCTTCCTAATGAAAAACTGTTTTTT. Based on the CDR3 plus reference TRBV15 and TRBJ1-4, the full variable domain is DAMVIQNPRYQVTQFGKPVTLSCSQTLNHNVMYWYQQKSSQAPKLLFHYYDKDFNNEADTPDNFQSRRPNTSFCFLDIRSPGLGDTAMYLCATSTLGEGFFLPNEKLFFGSGTQLSVL.

The V call is TRBV30, the J call TRBJ2-3; 8 bases are a match to TRBD2. This CDR3 comprises 15 residues. CDR1 is GTSNPN and CDR2 is SVGIG in the germline V gene (reference sequence). V was pared by 1 base and J by 4 bases, with 7 bases of the junction left unmatched. The CDR3 loop is CAWSAGLGSADTQYF. Written as DNA, the CDR3 is TGTGCCTGGAGTGCGGGACTAGGGTCGGCAGATACGCAGTATTTT.

The genes are TRBV5-4 and TRBJ1-2; TRBD1 matches at 7 bases. Per the germline V gene, CDR1 is SGHNT and CDR2 is YYREEE (reference sequence). The trim removed 1 base at V and 4 bases at J, leaving 7 bases unmatched. This CDR3 comprises 15 residues. As DNA, the CDR3 is TGTGCCAGCAGCTTGCCCGGGACAGCTATCTATGGCTACACCTTC. Protein: CASSLPGTAIYGYTF.

This clone was counted a single time. The chain combines TRBV28 with TRBJ1-2; tentatively, D is TRBD1 (5 bases). With 5 bases removed from V and 0 bases from J, the gap between germline ends came to 10 bases. This CDR3 has 14 amino acids. Per germline, CDR1 MDHEN and CDR2 SYDVKM. Written as DNA, the CDR3 is TGTGCCAGCAGTATGTCAGGGACTAACTATGGCTACACCTTC. The encoded protein is CASSMSGTNYGYTF.

The V gene is TRBV7-9, the J gene TRBJ1-2, with D tentatively TRBD1 (5 bases). The germline CDR1 and CDR2 sequences are SEHNR and FQNEAQ (reference sequence). V dropped 0 bases and J dropped 6 bases, with 17 bases sitting between them. This CDR3 region has 16 residues. The CDR3: CASSLASGGERHGYTF. The CDR3 bases are TGTGCCAGCAGCTTAGCATCGGGGGGAGAAAGACATGGCTACACCTTC.

This chain connects TRBV7-9 to TRBJ2-5, with D possibly TRBD2 on 7 matching bases. This CDR3 has 16 amino acids. Germline CDR1 is SEHNR and CDR2 is FQNEAQ (reference sequence). V was cut by 3 bases and J by 4 bases, with 18 bases left in between. The CDR3 bases are TGTGCCAGCAGCTTCCTACCGCGGGGGCTAGGAGAGACCCAGTACTTC. Translation gives CASSFLPRGLGETQYF.

The chain uses TRBV25-1 and TRBJ1-3; D remains ambiguous. There are 15 residues in the CDR3. Trimming took off 3 bases at V and 0 bases at J, with 9 bases between the two ends. CDR1 MGHDK and CDR2 SYGVNS come from the germline V gene. The CDR3 nucleotides read TGTGCCAGCAGTGACCCGGGGAGCTCTGGAAACACCATATATTTT. As protein: CASSDPGSSGNTIYF.